This T cell receptor (beta chain) was obtained from a study of blood T cells in healthy people across ages. With a J-beta primer mix and a sample-barcoded 5' primer, a second PCR ran about 6 to 11 cycles. Each cDNA molecule was tagged by a template-switch adaptor that had 12 random nucleotides. MiXCR, run by TCRdb on the 5' RACE reads, gives a single entry per CDR3 protein. The sample shows around 400,000 distinct CDR3 sequences, about 49% of them seen only once. Whole-study results and caveats: As naive T cell percentage varied, TCR beta diversity correlated strongly with it.

On this clonotype: The antigen remains undetermined. Since a much larger clone is just one base distant, this may be a read error.

Germline V CDR1 and CDR2: MNHNY, SVGAGI (reference sequence). V was clipped by 6 bases and J by 4 bases; unmatched bases: 4. The CDR3 has 13 amino acids. What was sequenced was blood. This chain joins TRBV6-6 and TRBJ1-2; 8 bases fit TRBD1. The origin of this receptor is a man aged 55 to 69 in good health. CDR3 in amino acids: CASSPDRAYGYTF. The CDR3 DNA is TGTGCCAGCAGCCCGGACAGGGCCTATGGCTACACCTTC.